This TCR beta chain was obtained from a study of blood T cells in healthy people across ages. Notes on the study in general: Donor CMV status, an unknown factor, possibly confounded changes in expanded clonotypes.

This clonotype was observed a handful of times. What it recognizes is unknown. The germline V gene has CDR1 MNHEY and CDR2 SVGAGI. The CDR3 runs 14 residues. Trimming left V 6 bases short and J 6 bases short, with 18 bases between. Healthy Caucasians from Russia aged roughly 6 to 95 served as donors. Primers used in a second PCR of about 7 to 12 cycles were a sample-barcoded 5' primer and a J-beta primer mix. TCRdb reprocessed the 5' RACE reads via MiXCR and lists one record per CDR3 protein. Of approximately 850,000 distinct CDR3 sequences detected, 44% appear once; the ten largest clones hold roughly 19%.

Input material: blood. This rearrangement joins TRBV6-5 to TRBJ2-7; tentative D call: TRBD1 (6 bases). The receptor was derived from a man aged 60 to 69 in good health. CDR3 protein: CASSPNSQGPEQYF. The CDR3 nucleotides are TGTGCCAGCAGCCCCAACTCACAGGGCCCCGAGCAGTACTTC.